The 30 T cell receptor beta chains given below trace back to one sample, sequenced in a study of CD8+CD57+ T cells in acquired aplastic anemia. TCR beta VDJ and CDR3 profiles were obtained from a genomic DNA template. MiXCR was run by TCRdb on the reads, yielding one entry per CDR3 protein. The repertoire holds around 190,000 distinct CDR3 sequences, over 60% seen once, with about 31% in the top ten. Sequenced sample: sorted CD4+, CD8+, or CD8+CD57+ T cells (not recorded which) from PBMCs. The receptors shown here come from a human donor in good health.

The chain couples TRBV20-1 to TRBJ2-7, with 9 bases identical to TRBD1. The CDR3 is 13 residues long. Germline assignment: CDR1 DFQATT and CDR2 SNEGSKA (reference sequence). V lost 5 bases, J lost 0 bases, and 2 bases stayed unmatched. CDR3 residues: CSAGTGISYEQYF. The CDR3, as DNA: TGCAGTGCTGGGACAGGGATCTCCTACGAGCAGTACTTC.

As regards this clonotype: A much larger clone lies a single base off, so this may be a read error. The chain has TRBV20-1 and TRBJ2-7; TRBD1 is a possible D gene (5 bases). From germline, CDR1 is DFQATT and CDR2 SNEGSKA (reference sequence). CDR3 size: 11 residues. V lost 7 bases and J 4 bases, leaving 11 bases between the germline ends. The CDR3 is CSVHPGYEQYF. DNA for the CDR3: TGCAGTGTCCATCCAGGGTACGAGCAGTACTTC.

The chain couples TRBV7-2 to TRBJ1-2; D unresolved. Germline CDR1 reads SGHTA; CDR2 reads FQGNSA. The CDR3 loop spans 12 amino acids. V was shortened by 7 bases and J by 2 bases, with 8 bases between the two germline ends. CDR3 nucleotide sequence: TGTGCCAGCACTGGCACAAACTATGGCTACACCTTC. Protein: CASTGTNYGYTF.

J is TRBJ1-5 and V is TRBV27; D is possibly TRBD1 (6 bases). V was cut by 6 bases and J by 0 bases, with 18 bases left in between. There are 17 residues in the CDR3. Germline V gene sequence: CDR1 MNHEY, CDR2 SMNVEV (reference sequence). This CDR3 is CASRPTGTGYSNQPQHF. For the CDR3, the DNA is TGTGCCAGCAGACCTACAGGGACCGGGTATAGCAATCAGCCCCAGCATTTT.

There are a few counts of this clonotype. The rearrangement links TRBV29-1 to TRBJ2-7; 11 bases match TRBD2. The germline CDR1 and CDR2 sequences are SQVTM and ANQGSEA. V lost 5 bases, J lost 3 bases, and 3 bases stayed unmatched. The CDR3 covers 13 residues. CDR3 in DNA: TGCAGCGTTTTTACTAGCGGGAGCTACGAGCAGTACTTC. This sequence encodes CSVFTSGSYEQYF.

CDR3 sequence reads: CASSLGGQGAVNEQFF. The CDR3, as DNA: TGTGCCAGCAGCTTGGGGGGACAGGGGGCGGTCAATGAGCAGTTCTTC. This chain links TRBV5-4 with TRBJ2-1, with 12 bases aligning to TRBD1. V shed 0 bases, J shed 6 bases, and the junction held 4 bases outside the gene matches. The germline CDR1 and CDR2 sequences are SGHNT and YYREEE (reference sequence). CDR3 length: 16 amino acids.

This clonotype has a handful of counts. The chain recombines TRBV15 with TRBJ2-2; 8 bases are a match to TRBD2. The CDR3 is 17 amino acids. V lost 3 bases and J lost 7; bases outside the gene matches: 13. Germline lookup yields CDR1 LNHNV and CDR2 YYDKDF (reference sequence). The CDR3 DNA reads as TGTGCCACCAGCAGTGTGGCGGGGAGCGGGAGTGGCGGGGAGCTGTTTTTT. Translating gives CATSSVAGSGSGGELFF.

The chain combines TRBV24-1 with TRBJ2-1; 8 nucleotides match TRBD1. Germline values: CDR1 KGHDR, CDR2 SFDVKD. With V trimmed by 3 bases and J by 7 bases, 13 bases remained unmatched. The CDR3 sequence is 17 residues long. CDR3 sequence (DNA): TGTGCCACCAGTGATGCCTCGACAGGGGTGAATGGAAATGAGCAGTTCTTC. Translated: CATSDASTGVNGNEQFF.

The rearrangement links TRBV20-1 to TRBJ2-7; 9 bases line up with TRBD1. Per the germline V gene, CDR1 is DFQATT and CDR2 is SNEGSKA (reference sequence). With 3 bases clipped from V and 2 bases from J, the junction kept 5 bases outside the gene matches. This CDR3 region has 14 residues. This chain's CDR3 is CSARERDRAYEQYF. CDR3 DNA sequence: TGCAGTGCTAGGGAGCGGGACAGGGCCTACGAGCAGTACTTC.

J is TRBJ2-2 and V is TRBV25-1, with a weak D call TRBD1 (7 bases). Germline CDR1 reads MGHDK; CDR2 reads SYGVNS. The V end lost 3 bases, the J end lost 3 bases, and 8 bases lay between the germline ends. The CDR3 is made up of 14 amino acids. The CDR3 region has the DNA TGTGCCAGCAGTGACAGGGGGGACACCGGGGAGCTGTTTTTT. Translating gives CASSDRGDTGELFF.

The gene calls are TRBV29-1 and TRBJ1-1; D gene uncertain. The CDR3 totals 15 residues. The germline gives CDR1 SQVTM, CDR2 ANQGSEA. Trimming shortened V by 2 bases and J by 1 base, and 14 bases separated the two germline ends. CDR3 in amino acids: CSVEKSYSGNTEAFF. As DNA, the CDR3 is TGCAGCGTTGAAAAGTCGTACAGTGGGAACACTGAAGCTTTCTTT.

This clonotype appeared a few times. Being one base from a much bigger clone, this may be a read error. The J gene is TRBJ1-1, the V gene TRBV5-1; no reliable D call. CDR3 length equals 15 residues. Germline CDR1 is SGHRS and CDR2 is YFSETQ. Deletions cut 0 bases from V and 3 bases from J, with 12 bases between. The CDR3 reads CASSLEVGKDTEAFF. CDR3 DNA: TGCGCCAGCAGCTTGGAGGTAGGGAAGGACACTGAAGCTTTCTTT.

The chain carries TRBV12-3 or TRBV12-4 and TRBJ1-2; 8 bases match TRBD1. V shed 4 bases, J shed 2 bases, and the junction held 9 bases outside the gene matches. This CDR3 has 16 residues. The CDR3 nucleotides read TGTGCCAGCAGTTCATCTAGGACAGGGCCGAACTATGGCTACACCTTC. Residues: CASSSSRTGPNYGYTF.

This clonotype has a count of ten or more. For the CDR3, the DNA is TGCAGTGCCAAACATCCTGACAGGGATATCACCTACGAGCAGTACTTC. This sequence encodes CSAKHPDRDITYEQYF. The chain combines TRBV20-1 with TRBJ2-7; TRBD1 agrees at 7 bases. CDR3 size: 16 residues. The V gene end was trimmed by 6 bases and the J gene end by 2 bases; junction bases not matched to a gene: 16. Germline values: CDR1 DFQATT, CDR2 SNEGSKA (reference sequence).

The rearrangement uses TRBV4-3 and TRBJ1-6; TRBD1 might be the D (5 bases). Looked up from germline, CDR1 is LGHNA and CDR2 is YSLEER. This CDR3 is 17 amino acids long. The germline V and J ends were trimmed by 0 bases and 6 bases, with 15 bases remaining between them. CDR3 DNA: TGCGCCAGCAGCCAAGATCAGGTGGGACTGACTAATTCACCCCTCCACTTT. Its translation: CASSQDQVGLTNSPLHF.

V and J are TRBV3-1 and TRBJ2-3; possibly TRBD1 or TRBD2 for D (5 bases each). The V gene lost 4 bases and the J gene lost 6 bases, with 14 bases spanning the gap. CDR1 and CDR2 (germline): LGHDT, YNNKEL (reference sequence). The CDR3 consists of 14 residues. The CDR3 DNA sequence: TGTGCCAGCAGCCTCGGGACCCACGGGGATACGCAGTATTTT. Amino acid sequence: CASSLGTHGDTQYF.

The chain recombines TRBV9 with TRBJ2-2, with D possibly being TRBD1 (5 bases). The CDR3 is made up of 13 amino acids. V shed 4 bases and J shed 9 bases, with 13 bases lying between them. Germline V gene lookup returns CDR1 SGDLS and CDR2 YYNGEE. CDR3 region: CASSPDSERELFF. CDR3 nucleotide sequence: TGTGCCAGCAGCCCCGACAGTGAGAGGGAGCTGTTTTTT. The entire variable domain, with the rest obtained from reference TRBV9 and TRBJ2-2, is as follows: DSGVTQTPKHLITATGQRVTLRCSPRSGDLSVYWYQQSLDQGLQFLIQYYNGEERAKGNILERFSAQQFPDLHSELNLSSLELGDSALYFCASSPDSERELFFGEGSRLTVL.

This chain uses TRBV7-9 with TRBJ1-2; 9 bases line up with TRBD1. The CDR3 has 13 residues. Germline trimming cut 8 bases from V and 2 bases from J; bases unmatched to any gene: 3. Per germline, CDR1 SEHNR and CDR2 FQNEAQ (reference sequence). The CDR3 bases are TGTGCCAGCTCCGACAGGGGGAACTATGGCTACACCTTC. Its translation: CASSDRGNYGYTF.

The chain combines TRBV29-1 with TRBJ2-1; 8 nucleotides match TRBD1. The germline V gene encodes CDR1 SQVTM and CDR2 ANQGSEA. The length of the CDR3 is 12 residues. V lost 7 bases to trimming and J lost 8 bases; unmatched junction nucleotides: 7. The CDR3 protein is CSANRGNHEQFF. The CDR3 DNA sequence: TGCAGCGCCAACAGGGGGAACCATGAGCAGTTCTTC.

This chain joins TRBV7-3 and TRBJ2-7, with TRBD2 identical over 8 bases. This CDR3 spans 14 amino acids. The V gene's germline CDR1 is SGHTA and CDR2 FQGTGA. J lost 5 bases, V lost 2 bases, and 5 bases had no gene match. The CDR3 DNA reads as TGTGCCAGCAGCTTAGGACCGGGGGGGGACGAGCAGTACTTC. Translating it yields CASSLGPGGDEQYF.

The chain links TRBV7-3 to TRBJ2-7, with D perhaps TRBD1 or TRBD2 (5 bases each). V gave up 4 bases and J gave up 5 bases, with 12 bases separating them. CDR3 length: 13 residues. Germline CDR1 reads SGHTA; CDR2 reads FQGTGA. The CDR3 DNA sequence: TGTGCCAGCAGCTCCCCTTTGGGGGACGAGCAGTACTTC. It translates to CASSSPLGDEQYF. The complete variable domain, with remaining parts taken from reference TRBV7-3 and TRBJ2-7, reads GAGVSQTPSNKVTEKGKYVELRCDPISGHTALYWYRQSLGQGPEFLIYFQGTGAADDSGLPNDRFFAVRPEGSVSTLKIQRTERGDSAVYLCASSSPLGDEQYFGPGTRLTVT.

This clonotype was picked up many times. The J gene is TRBJ1-2, the V gene TRBV7-8; 9 bases align to TRBD1. Losses at the gene ends were 4 bases for V and 8 bases for J; bases not matched to a gene: 17. Germline V CDR1 and CDR2: SGHVS, FQNEAQ. CDR3 size: 17 residues. For the CDR3, the DNA is TGTGCCAGCAGCTCCGACAGGGGGACCGGGATGTTGGGCGGCTACACCTTC. This sequence encodes CASSSDRGTGMLGGYTF. The entire variable domain, with the rest obtained from reference TRBV7-8 and TRBJ1-2, is as follows: GAGVSQSPRYKVAKRGQDVALRCDPISGHVSLFWYQQALGQGPEFLTYFQNEAQLDKSGLPSDRFFAERPEGSVSTLKIQRTQQEDSAVYLCASSSDRGTGMLGGYTFGSGTRLTVV.

Only a few counts were recorded for this clonotype. The gene calls are TRBV24-1 and TRBJ2-7, with a weak D call TRBD1 (5 bases). V was shortened by 7 bases and J by 3 bases, with 12 bases between the two germline ends. The germline CDR1 and CDR2 sequences are KGHDR and SFDVKD. The CDR3 consists of 13 residues. CDR3 sequence reads: CATSRARDYEQYF. DNA for the CDR3: TGTGCCACCAGCCGGGCCAGGGACTACGAGCAGTACTTC.

This chain links TRBV19 with TRBJ2-1, with 7 nucleotides matching TRBD1. V lost 4 bases, J lost 10 bases, and 7 bases stayed unmatched. The CDR3 covers 13 residues. Germline V lookup: CDR1 LNHDA, CDR2 SQIVND (reference sequence). The CDR3 is CASSTGQQREQFF. The CDR3 DNA follows: TGTGCCAGTAGTACGGGACAGCAGAGGGAGCAGTTCTTC.

This chain links TRBV4-1 with TRBJ2-1; the D is unclear. Germline CDR1 reads MGHRA; CDR2 reads YSYEKL. The V gene lost 2 bases and the J gene lost 4 bases, with 6 bases spanning the gap. CDR3 length: 13 amino acids. The CDR3 reads CASSQNLYNEQFF. In DNA form, the CDR3 reads TGCGCCAGCAGCCAAAACCTTTACAATGAGCAGTTCTTC.

The chain carries TRBV20-1 and TRBJ2-3; perhaps TRBD1 as D (7 bases). This CDR3 has 15 residues. V was shortened by 3 bases and J by 2 bases, with 15 bases between the two germline ends. Germline values: CDR1 DFQATT, CDR2 SNEGSKA (reference sequence). This CDR3 is CSARVRGAPTDTQYF. In DNA form, the CDR3 reads TGCAGTGCTAGGGTCAGGGGGGCCCCCACAGATACGCAGTATTTT.

At least ten counts were recorded for this clonotype. The V call is TRBV5-1, the J call TRBJ1-6, with D possibly TRBD1 on 5 matching bases. This CDR3 has 15 amino acids. Germline CDR1 reads SGHRS; CDR2 reads YFSETQ. V shed 4 bases and J shed 8 bases, with 16 bases lying between them. The CDR3 DNA follows: TGCGCCAGCAGCCTCCTCTTGACGGGGGATTCACCCCTCCACTTT. Its protein product is CASSLLLTGDSPLHF.

This chain links TRBV7-8 with TRBJ1-5; weak D call: TRBD1 (5 bases). The CDR3 contains 16 residues. The germline V gene encodes CDR1 SGHVS and CDR2 FQNEAQ. V lost 0 bases to trimming and J lost 3 bases, with 12 bases between them. The chain's CDR3 is CASSLAAGRVNQPQHF. The CDR3 coding sequence is TGTGCCAGCAGCTTAGCGGCGGGCAGGGTCAATCAGCCCCAGCATTTT.

This chain links TRBV5-4 with TRBJ1-2; the D gene is possibly TRBD1 (6 bases). Per germline, CDR1 SGHNT and CDR2 YYREEE (reference sequence). V was trimmed by 2 bases and J by 4 bases, leaving 18 bases between them. CDR3 size: 16 residues. The CDR3 DNA follows: TGTGCCAGCAGCTTATGGGGCGGGGGCGCGGTCTATGGCTACACCTTC. Its translation: CASSLWGGGAVYGYTF.

V is TRBV9 and J is TRBJ2-5, with a weak D call TRBD2 (5 bases). V was cut by 5 bases and J by 3 bases, with 11 bases left in between. This CDR3 contains 13 residues. Germline CDR1 and CDR2: SGDLS and YYNGEE. Here the CDR3 reads CASSSDLEETQYF. In DNA form, the CDR3 reads TGTGCCAGCAGTAGCGACCTAGAAGAGACCCAGTACTTC. Supplemented by reference TRBV9 and TRBJ2-5, the full variable domain reads DSGVTQTPKHLITATGQRVTLRCSPRSGDLSVYWYQQSLDQGLQFLIQYYNGEERAKGNILERFSAQQFPDLHSELNLSSLELGDSALYFCASSSDLEETQYFGPGTRLLVL.